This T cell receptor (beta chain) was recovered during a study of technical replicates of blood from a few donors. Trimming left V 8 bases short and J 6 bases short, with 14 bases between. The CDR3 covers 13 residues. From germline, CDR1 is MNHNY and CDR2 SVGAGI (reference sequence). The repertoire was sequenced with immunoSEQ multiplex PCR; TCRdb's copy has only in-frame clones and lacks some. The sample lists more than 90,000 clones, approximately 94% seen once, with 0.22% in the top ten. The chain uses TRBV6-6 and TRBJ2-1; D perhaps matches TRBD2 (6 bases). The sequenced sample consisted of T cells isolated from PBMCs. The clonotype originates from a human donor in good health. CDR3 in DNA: TGTGCCAGCGTCGACCGGGACTCCAATGAGCAGTTCTTC. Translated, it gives CASVDRDSNEQFF.